The clone carrying this TCR beta chain was recorded a few times. The antigen is unknown. This sample's time point: patch test 1, 2 weeks after DPC sensitization. The treatment denotes: therapeutic diphenylcyclopropenone sensitization with weekly scalp DPC. In TCRdb, the RACE reads were re-called with MiXCR into one record per CDR3 protein. The sample carries roughly 120,000 distinct CDR3 sequences, roughly 15% recorded once. This sample was taken from a study of human T cells and chemical hapten exposure. In the study overall: Recorded diagnoses among the mostly female patients were alopecia areata, totalis or universalis.

This CDR3 spans 15 amino acids. CDR1 MDHEN and CDR2 SYDVKM come from the germline V gene. The ends lost 4 bases at V and 5 bases at J; junction bases unmatched: 8. General study points: Donor immune responses may differ from healthy people's, since all donors had alopecia. Higher patch test scores went with higher counts of PT1 expanded TCRs.

The genes are TRBV28 and TRBJ1-1; 9 nucleotides match TRBD1. The clonotype comes from a man between 18 and 35 years old with alopecia areata. Some clones in this sample may be carry-over from other donors' samples. The sample was whole blood, taken in connection with sensitization to the hapten diphenylcyclopropenone (DPC). The CDR3 loop reads CASSSPQGAGTEAFF. The CDR3 DNA is TGTGCCAGCAGTTCCCCACAGGGGGCGGGGACTGAAGCTTTCTTT.